This paragraph reports one T cell receptor beta chain. Sequence at one end of the junction differs from germline and may be a read error. Germline-derived CDR1 and CDR2 are MDHEN and SYDVKM. This CDR3 is 13 amino acids long. Authors' methods: Amplification of reference gene primers was used by the study to estimate nucleated cell counts. Assay: immunoSEQ multiplex PCR; the TCRdb copy retains only in-frame clones and omits some. The V and J calls and clone size are taken from that table; D and trimming were inferred from the DNA. This table holds roughly 200,000 clones, approximately 80% found once. The entry originates in a study of blood T cell repertoires in COVID-19. As for the study in general: The United States, Italy and Spain were the sources of the acute and convalescent COVID-19 samples. The analysed material was cDNA or gDNA that came from T cells, B-cell-depleted T cells, or PBMCs.

The sample consisted of peripheral blood. J is TRBJ1-1 and V is TRBV28; the D gene is possibly TRBD1 (6 bases). The sequence was obtained from a woman older than 75 with active or convalescent COVID-19. CDR3: CASSGGQLRGSIF. The CDR3 nucleotides are TGTGCCAGCAGTGGGGGACAACTGAGGGGAAGCATCTTT.